Each of the 17 T cell receptor beta chains below was sequenced from the same sample in a study of shared clonotypes between healthy human individuals. Clones were sequenced by immunoSEQ multiplex PCR, and TCRdb holds only the in-frame ones, with some missing. The repertoire has approximately 710,000 clones, around 91% of them found once; the top ten carry 34%. The material sequenced was memory CD8+ T cells from PBMCs. As for subset: CD45RO+ cells pooled with CCR7-negative TemRA cells. These TCRs come from a young man in good health. Some clones in this sample may be carry-over from other donors' samples.

The chain links TRBV7-9 to TRBJ1-1; 7 bases fit TRBD1. Germline trimming cut 5 bases from V and 2 bases from J; bases unmatched to any gene: 5. The CDR3 totals 14 residues. In germline, CDR1 is SEHNR, CDR2 FQNEAQ (reference sequence). In DNA, the CDR3 is TGTGCCAGCAGCGCAGGACAGGTTAACACTGAAGCTTTCTTT. Translating gives CASSAGQVNTEAFF.

This chain links TRBV21-1 with TRBJ2-3; TRBD2 is taken as the D call from the table, unchecked against the DNA. TRBV21-1 is a known pseudogene. This CDR3 contains 19 residues. The CDR3 DNA is TGTGCCAGCAGCAAAGCTAAGGGGAGGGGGTCAGATCCTCCAGATACGCAGTATTTT. Residues: CASSKAKGRGSDPPDTQYF.

Note on this clone: Other DNA sequences in this specimen translate into the identical CDR3. The gene calls are TRBV11-2 and TRBJ1-1; D not certain. The CDR3 is made up of 13 amino acids. The ends were cut back, 0 bases at V and 4 bases at J, with 6 bases in the middle. Per germline, CDR1 SGHAT and CDR2 FQNNGV. The CDR3 is CASSLEVGTEAFF. The CDR3 DNA reads TGTGCCAGCAGCTTAGAGGTGGGCACTGAAGCTTTCTTT.

The chain combines TRBV4-3 with TRBJ1-2; 10 bases line up with TRBD1. This CDR3 comprises 16 residues. Germline CDR1 is LGHNA and CDR2 is YSLEER. Trimming cost V 0 bases and J 4 bases; bases outside gene matches: 5. In nucleotides, the CDR3 is TGCGCCAGCAGCCAAGATACCCGGACAGGGGGCTATGGCTACACCTTC. Its protein product is CASSQDTRTGGYGYTF.

This sequence joins TRBV27 and TRBJ2-3; 10 bases map to TRBD1. V lost 8 bases, J lost 4 bases, and 6 bases stayed unmatched. The CDR3 is 14 residues long. Germline V gives CDR1 MNHEY, CDR2 SMNVEV (reference sequence). In DNA, the CDR3 is TGTGCCAGCTCCGGGGACAGGGGTGCAGATACGCAGTATTTT. This translates into CASSGDRGADTQYF.

CDR3 bases: TGCACCAGCAGCCAAGATAGGTTGTCAGGGGGCTCGTACGAGCAGTACTTC. Encoded protein: CTSSQDRLSGGSYEQYF. The V call is TRBV1, the J call TRBJ2-7; no check of the table's D call, TRBD1, against the DNA was made. TRBV1 corresponds to a pseudogene. The CDR3 loop spans 17 amino acids.

The rearrangement joins TRBV27 to TRBJ2-7; 7 bases align to TRBD1. Germline V gene data show CDR1 as MNHEY and CDR2 as SMNVEV (reference sequence). J gave up 7 bases and V 8 bases, and 14 bases lay outside the gene matches. This CDR3 has 14 residues. This chain's CDR3 is CASREGASPTEQYF. CDR3 in DNA: TGTGCCAGCCGAGAGGGGGCCTCCCCTACGGAGCAGTACTTC.

The chain combines TRBV2 with TRBJ2-3; a weak D match, TRBD2 (6 bases). This CDR3 is built from 19 residues. Germline V gene sequence: CDR1 SNHLY, CDR2 FYNNEI. V was cut by 4 bases and J by 3 bases, with 26 bases left in between. DNA for the CDR3: TGTGCCAGCAGTGTCCAAAGGCCGGGGCGGGATATAAATACAGATACGCAGTATTTT. Its translation is CASSVQRPGRDINTDTQYF.

This clone is labeled medium-sized. The genes are TRBV6-6 and TRBJ2-7, with 7 bases aligning to TRBD1. Germline V lookup: CDR1 MNHNY, CDR2 SVGAGI (reference sequence). The trim removed 6 bases at V and 0 bases at J, leaving 5 bases unmatched. The CDR3 is 14 amino acids. CDR3 in DNA: TGTGCCAGCAGGCCCGGGACAGTCTCCTACGAGCAGTACTTC. Its translation: CASRPGTVSYEQYF.

This chain uses TRBV25-1 with TRBJ2-5; D is unresolved. The germline gives CDR1 MGHDK, CDR2 SYGVNS. The CDR3 length is 13 residues. Trimming cost V 2 bases and J 4 bases, with 8 bases left between them. This chain's CDR3 is CASSEAPRETQYF. The CDR3 DNA is TGTGCCAGCAGTGAAGCGCCCAGAGAGACCCAGTACTTC.

Notes on this clone: Other DNA sequences in this specimen translate into the identical CDR3. V usage is TRBV9 and J usage is TRBJ1-2, with a tentative D call TRBD1 (5 bases). Deletions cut 1 base from V and 4 bases from J, with 8 bases between. This CDR3 is 13 amino acids long. CDR1 SGDLS and CDR2 YYNGEE come from the germline V gene. The CDR3 DNA reads as TGTGCCAGCAGCGTATCAGGGTCCTATGGCTACACCTTC. Protein sequence: CASSVSGSYGYTF.

J is TRBJ2-1 and V is TRBV11-2, with 8 bases that match TRBD2. Germline lookup yields CDR1 SGHAT and CDR2 FQNNGV. The CDR3 consists of 17 residues. The trim removed 4 bases at V and 6 bases at J, leaving 14 bases unmatched. The CDR3 is CASSSLNAREDGNEQFF. Written as DNA, the CDR3 is TGTGCCAGCAGCTCCCTTAATGCGCGGGAGGATGGCAATGAGCAGTTCTTC.

The chain links TRBV5-6 to TRBJ2-7; D is possibly TRBD2 (6 bases). Between the trimmed V and J ends, which lost 0 bases and 6 bases, there was a span of 10 bases. The length of the CDR3 is 13 residues. The germline V gene has CDR1 SGHDT and CDR2 YYEEEE. The CDR3 DNA reads as TGTGCCAGCAGCTTGGGGAGGGCCGGCGAGCAGTACTTC. It codes for CASSLGRAGEQYF.

This clone has just one count. The chain carries TRBV19 and TRBJ2-4; TRBD2 matches at 10 bases. The CDR3 totals 15 residues. Germline CDR1 LNHDA, CDR2 SQIVND (reference sequence). V dropped 3 bases and J dropped 3; count of bases not matched to a gene: 2. In nucleotides, the CDR3 is TGTGCCAGTAGTATTTCTAGCGGGAGCAAAAACATTCAGTACTTC. It specifies CASSISSGSKNIQYF.

V gene TRBV28 combines with J gene TRBJ1-5; TRBD1 agrees at 9 bases. The ends lost 5 bases at V and 5 bases at J; junction bases unmatched: 4. This CDR3 comprises 14 residues. Per germline, CDR1 MDHEN and CDR2 SYDVKM. The CDR3 bases are TGTGCCAGCAGTCTCCGGGACAGGGATCAGCCCCAGCATTTT. Its translation is CASSLRDRDQPQHF.

This sequence joins TRBV7-9 and TRBJ1-1; the match to TRBD1 covers 7 bases. Germline CDR1 SEHNR, CDR2 FQNEAQ (reference sequence). This CDR3 has 17 amino acids. V shed 5 bases and J 1 base; nucleotides not matched to a gene: 13. CDR3 amino acids: CASSQGMHRGRNTEAFF. The CDR3 DNA reads TGTGCCAGCAGCCAAGGGATGCACAGGGGAAGGAACACTGAAGCTTTCTTT.

The chain uses TRBV7-8 and TRBJ2-1; 9 bases align to TRBD2. V was clipped by 3 bases and J by 9 bases; unmatched bases: 15. The CDR3 spans 17 residues. Per the germline V gene, CDR1 is SGHVS and CDR2 is FQNEAQ. CDR3 coding DNA: TGTGCCAGCAGCTTCACGGTATCGGGCGGGAGGGCCATTGAGCAGTTCTTC. Translating gives CASSFTVSGGRAIEQFF.